This T cell receptor beta chain was sequenced during a study of blood T cell repertoires in COVID-19 (TCRdb year 2020). Looking at the study overall: The collaborator samples originated in the United States, Italy and Spain and spanned the acute and convalescent phases of COVID-19. The prospective study material was composed of cDNA or gDNA derived from T cells, B-cell-depleted T cells, or PBMCs. Deeply sampled blood TCRbeta repertoires from subjects exposed to, actively infected with, or recovered from COVID-19 were included in the dataset. The repertoires were released in a freely available public database meant as a resource for research on the immune response to SARS-CoV-2. The samples were drawn from the first 160 participants of the ongoing ImmuneRACE study and from about 1,200 subjects provided by 6 global collaborators. A de-identified subject ID, COVID-19 status, age in years and sex were almost always included in the sample metadata. Where available, HLA class I and class II types were taken from metadata supplied by the sample provider and were not determined by assay-based typing. Broader findings and caveats from the paper: Clinical and demographic metadata were provided uncurated, with the amount varying by source and participant.

The germline V gene (reference sequence) yields SEHNR for CDR1 and FQNEAQ for CDR2. The CDR3 numbers 14 residues from cysteine through phenylalanine. The entry retains the CDR3 DNA only, 42 bases that are in frame from base 1. Relative to germline, V is missing 5 bases and J is missing 7 bases, with 7 bases of the junction outside any gene match. Comment on this clone: Its antigen has not been determined. No base-level quality is on record; no much larger clone is a single base apart.

TCRbeta CDR3 regions were amplified from genomic DNA using the immunoSEQ Assay, a bias-controlled multiplex PCR. Turning to the authors' computational methods: The number of nucleated cells in each sample was estimated from the amplification of reference gene primers within the assay. To quantify the absolute abundance of each unique TCRbeta CDR3 rearrangement, sequence reads were collapsed and filtered. Productive Simpson clonality was computed per sample as the square root of Simpson's diversity index over productive rearrangements. Drawn from immuneACCESS, this table holds only the in-frame rearrangements with V and J called that TCRdb kept. Clones are partly lost; checked studies trace under half to an unresolved V gene and leave the rest unexplained. That table furnishes V, J and clone size, whereas the DNA furnished D and trimming. Within this sample are more than 85,000 clones, with 70% to 85% of them counted one time only. The top ten clones comprise 10% of the sample.

The collaborating institutions used their own protocols to collect whole blood in K2EDTA tubes. For TCRbeta analysis, collaborators shipped samples in one of three forms: frozen whole blood, isolated PBMCs, or DNA extracted from either of those sample types. The chain is assembled from TRBV7-9 and TRBJ1-4; 7 middle bases align to TRBD1. This clonotype was sampled from a man aged 70 or older with acute or convalescent COVID-19. Sequencing was done on a sample of peripheral blood. CDR3 protein: CASSGRGWVEKLFF. The nucleotide sequence reads TGTGCCAGCAGCGGCAGGGGGTGGGTTGAAAAACTGTTTTTT.